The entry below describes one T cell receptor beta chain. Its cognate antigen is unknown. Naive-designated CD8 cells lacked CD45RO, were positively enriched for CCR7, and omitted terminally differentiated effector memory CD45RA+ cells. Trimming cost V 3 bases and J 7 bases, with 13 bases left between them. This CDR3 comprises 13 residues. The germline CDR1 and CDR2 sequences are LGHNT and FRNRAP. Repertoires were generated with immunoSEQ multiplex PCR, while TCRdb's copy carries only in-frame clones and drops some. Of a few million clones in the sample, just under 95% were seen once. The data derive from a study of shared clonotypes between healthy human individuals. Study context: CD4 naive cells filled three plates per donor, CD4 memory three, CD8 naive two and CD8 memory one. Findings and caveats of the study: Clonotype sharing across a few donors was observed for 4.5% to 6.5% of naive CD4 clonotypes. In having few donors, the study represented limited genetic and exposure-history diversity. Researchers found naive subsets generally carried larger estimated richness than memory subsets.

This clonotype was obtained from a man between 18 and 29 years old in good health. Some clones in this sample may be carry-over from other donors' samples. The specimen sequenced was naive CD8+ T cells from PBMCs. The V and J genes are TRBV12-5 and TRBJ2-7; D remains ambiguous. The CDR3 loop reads CASGFDILGEQYF. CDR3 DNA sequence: TGTGCTAGTGGTTTTGACATCCTGGGGGAGCAGTACTTC. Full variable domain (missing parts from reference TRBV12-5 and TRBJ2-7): DARVTQTPRHKVTEMGQEVTMRCQPILGHNTVFWYRQTMMQGLELLAYFRNRAPLDDSGMPKDRFSAEMPDATLATLKIQPSEPRDSAVYFCASGFDILGEQYFGPGTRLTVT.